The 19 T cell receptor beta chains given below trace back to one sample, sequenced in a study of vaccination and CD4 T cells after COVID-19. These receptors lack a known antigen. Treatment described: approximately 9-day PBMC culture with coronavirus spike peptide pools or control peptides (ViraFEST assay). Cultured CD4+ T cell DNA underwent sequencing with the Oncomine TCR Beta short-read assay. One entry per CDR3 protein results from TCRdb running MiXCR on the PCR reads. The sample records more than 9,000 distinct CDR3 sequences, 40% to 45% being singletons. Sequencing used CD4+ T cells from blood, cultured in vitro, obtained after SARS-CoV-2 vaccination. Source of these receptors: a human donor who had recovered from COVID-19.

For the CDR3, the DNA is TGCAGTGCTCGACGCCGGGAAGCGGGAGGGCCCGGAGAGCAGTTCTTC. Translated: CSARRREAGGPGEQFF. The chain carries TRBV20-1 and TRBJ2-1; 10 nucleotides align to TRBD2. The germline gives CDR1 DFQATT, CDR2 SNEGSKA (reference sequence). V dropped 5 bases and J dropped 10; count of bases not matched to a gene: 17. The CDR3 is made up of 16 amino acids.

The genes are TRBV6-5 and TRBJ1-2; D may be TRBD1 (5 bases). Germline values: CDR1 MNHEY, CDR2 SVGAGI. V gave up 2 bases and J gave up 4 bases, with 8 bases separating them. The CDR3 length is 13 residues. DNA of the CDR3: TGTGCCAGCAGTTACGAGGGGTCCTATGGCTACACCTTC. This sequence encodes CASSYEGSYGYTF.

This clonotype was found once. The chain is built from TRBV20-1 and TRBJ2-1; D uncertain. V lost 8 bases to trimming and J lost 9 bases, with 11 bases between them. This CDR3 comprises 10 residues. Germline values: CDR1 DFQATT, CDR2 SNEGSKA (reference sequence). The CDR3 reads CSSRLAEQFF. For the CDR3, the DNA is TGCAGTAGTCGTTTGGCTGAGCAGTTCTTC.

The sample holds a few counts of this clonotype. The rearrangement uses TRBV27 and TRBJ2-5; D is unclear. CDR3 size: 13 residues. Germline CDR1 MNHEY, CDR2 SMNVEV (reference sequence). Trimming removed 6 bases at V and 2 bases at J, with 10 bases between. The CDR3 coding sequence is TGTGCCAGCAGGTCAGACCGTCAAGAGACCCAGTACTTC. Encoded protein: CASRSDRQETQYF.

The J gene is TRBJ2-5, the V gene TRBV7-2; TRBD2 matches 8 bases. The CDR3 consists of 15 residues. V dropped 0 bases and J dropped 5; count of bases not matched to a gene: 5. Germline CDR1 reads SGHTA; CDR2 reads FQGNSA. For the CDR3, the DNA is TGTGCCAGCAGCTTAGCCAGGACTAGCCGTGAGACCCAGTACTTC. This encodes CASSLARTSRETQYF.

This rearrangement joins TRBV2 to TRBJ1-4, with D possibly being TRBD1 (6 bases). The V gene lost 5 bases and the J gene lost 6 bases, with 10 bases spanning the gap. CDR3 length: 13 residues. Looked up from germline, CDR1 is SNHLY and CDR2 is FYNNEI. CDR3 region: CASSQGRDEKLFF. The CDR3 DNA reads TGTGCCAGCAGTCAGGGGCGAGATGAAAAACTGTTTTTT.

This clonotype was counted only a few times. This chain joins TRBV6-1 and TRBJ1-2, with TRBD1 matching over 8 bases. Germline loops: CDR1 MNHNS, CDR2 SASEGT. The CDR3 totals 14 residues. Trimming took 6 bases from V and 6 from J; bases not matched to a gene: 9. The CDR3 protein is CASRRLQGVNGYTF. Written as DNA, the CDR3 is TGTGCCAGCAGACGCCTACAGGGGGTGAATGGCTACACCTTC.

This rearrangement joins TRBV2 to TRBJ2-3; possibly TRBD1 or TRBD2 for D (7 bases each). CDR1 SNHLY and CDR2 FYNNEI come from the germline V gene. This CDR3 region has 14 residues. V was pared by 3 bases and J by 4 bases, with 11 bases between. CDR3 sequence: CASSEGRGPDTQYF. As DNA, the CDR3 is TGTGCCAGCAGTGAGGGGAGGGGGCCAGATACGCAGTATTTT.

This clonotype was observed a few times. CDR3 in amino acids: CASSFKGRVTDTQYF. The CDR3 coding sequence is TGTGCCAGCAGTTTTAAGGGCCGGGTCACAGATACGCAGTATTTT. This chain connects TRBV27 to TRBJ2-3; D call uncertain. This CDR3 region has 15 residues. Germline V gene data show CDR1 as MNHEY and CDR2 as SMNVEV (reference sequence). V lost 3 bases to trimming and J lost 2 bases, with 12 bases between them.

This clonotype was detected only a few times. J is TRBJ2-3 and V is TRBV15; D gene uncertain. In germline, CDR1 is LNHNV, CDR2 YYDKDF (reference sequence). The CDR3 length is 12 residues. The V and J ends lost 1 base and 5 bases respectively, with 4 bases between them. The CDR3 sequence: CATSRGLDTQYF. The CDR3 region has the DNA TGTGCCACCAGCAGAGGACTAGATACGCAGTATTTT.

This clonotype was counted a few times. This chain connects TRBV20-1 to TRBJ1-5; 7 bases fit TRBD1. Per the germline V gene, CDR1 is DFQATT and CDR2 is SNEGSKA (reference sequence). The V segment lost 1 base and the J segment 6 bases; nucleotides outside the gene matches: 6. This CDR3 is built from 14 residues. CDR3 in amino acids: CSARAGGLGQPQHF. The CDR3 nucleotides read TGCAGTGCTAGAGCAGGGGGGCTGGGTCAGCCCCAGCATTTT.

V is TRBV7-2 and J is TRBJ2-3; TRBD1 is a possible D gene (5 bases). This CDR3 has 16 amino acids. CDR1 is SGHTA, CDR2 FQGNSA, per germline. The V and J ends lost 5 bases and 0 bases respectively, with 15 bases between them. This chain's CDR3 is CASSPRWGGSTDTQYF. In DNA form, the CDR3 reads TGTGCCAGCAGCCCACGTTGGGGCGGAAGCACAGATACGCAGTATTTT.

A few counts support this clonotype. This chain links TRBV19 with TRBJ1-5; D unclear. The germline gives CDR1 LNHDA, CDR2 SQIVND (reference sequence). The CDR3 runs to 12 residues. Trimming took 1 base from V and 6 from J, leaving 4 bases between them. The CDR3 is CASSIGSQPQHF. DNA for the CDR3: TGTGCCAGTAGTATAGGGAGTCAGCCCCAGCATTTT.

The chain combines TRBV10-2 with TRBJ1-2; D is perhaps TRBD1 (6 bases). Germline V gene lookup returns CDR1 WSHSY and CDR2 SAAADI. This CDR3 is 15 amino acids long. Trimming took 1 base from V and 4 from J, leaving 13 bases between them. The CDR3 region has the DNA TGCGCCAGCAGTGAGTTCACGGCAGGGGCCTATGGCTACACCTTC. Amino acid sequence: CASSEFTAGAYGYTF.

The CDR3 reads CASSLDQGLGYTF. The CDR3 DNA reads as TGTGCCAGCAGCTTAGATCAGGGCCTCGGCTACACCTTC. The chain couples TRBV7-2 to TRBJ1-2; D is possibly TRBD1 (5 bases). V lost 1 base and J lost 8, with 11 bases in between. Looked up from germline, CDR1 is SGHTA and CDR2 is FQGNSA. The length of the CDR3 is 13 residues.

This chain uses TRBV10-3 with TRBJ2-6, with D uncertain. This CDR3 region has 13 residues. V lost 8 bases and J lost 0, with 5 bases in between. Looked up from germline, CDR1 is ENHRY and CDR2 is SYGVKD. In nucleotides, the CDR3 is TGTGCCATCCGGTACTCTGGGGCCAACGTCCTGACTTTC. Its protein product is CAIRYSGANVLTF.

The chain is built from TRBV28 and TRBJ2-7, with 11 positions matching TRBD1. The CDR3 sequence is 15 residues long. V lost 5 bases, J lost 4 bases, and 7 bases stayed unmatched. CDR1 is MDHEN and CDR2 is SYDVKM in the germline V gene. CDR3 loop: CASSDMDRGLYEQYF. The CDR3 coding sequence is TGTGCCAGCAGTGACATGGACAGGGGGCTATACGAGCAGTACTTC.

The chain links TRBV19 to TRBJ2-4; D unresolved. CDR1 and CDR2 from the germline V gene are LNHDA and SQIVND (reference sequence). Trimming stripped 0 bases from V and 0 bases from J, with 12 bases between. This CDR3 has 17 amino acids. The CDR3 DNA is TGTGCCAGTAGTATAGATGAATACAGAGTAGCCAAAAACATTCAGTACTTC. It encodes CASSIDEYRVAKNIQYF.

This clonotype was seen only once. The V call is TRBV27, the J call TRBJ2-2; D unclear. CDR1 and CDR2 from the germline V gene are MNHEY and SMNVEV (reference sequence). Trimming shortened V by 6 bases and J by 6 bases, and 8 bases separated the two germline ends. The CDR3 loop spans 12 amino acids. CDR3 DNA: TGTGCCAGCAGGGTTGAACCCGGGGAGCTGTTTTTT. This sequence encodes CASRVEPGELFF.